This entry features one T cell receptor beta chain sequence. Per the study methods: By means of reference gene primer amplification, nucleated cell counts were estimated. Repertoires were generated with immunoSEQ multiplex PCR, while TCRdb's copy carries only in-frame clones and drops some. The V and J calls and the clone size are those of that table, but D and trimming were determined from the DNA. The sample includes some 200,000 clones, roughly 89% seen only once; the top ten take approximately 10%. Individuals aged about 18 to 100 years were recruited from some 26 US areas. The source of the sample is a study of blood T cell repertoires in COVID-19. At the level of the study: The study drew acute and convalescent COVID-19 samples from the United States, Italy and Spain. Sample material is recorded as cDNA or gDNA derived from T cells, B-cell-depleted T cells, or PBMCs.

Germline V gene data show CDR1 as SGHNT and CDR2 as YENEEA. Losses at the gene ends were 4 bases for V and 1 base for J; bases not matched to a gene: 10. This CDR3 region has 16 residues. Sequencing was carried out using PBMCs or T cells enriched from blood (not recorded which). The receptor comes from a man aged 18 to 30 with acute COVID-19. This chain joins TRBV11-3 and TRBJ2-7; 7 positions match TRBD2. CDR3 residues: CASSSVWGGRSYEQYF. In DNA, the CDR3 is TGTGCCAGCAGCTCCGTCTGGGGGGGAAGGTCCTACGAGCAGTACTTC.